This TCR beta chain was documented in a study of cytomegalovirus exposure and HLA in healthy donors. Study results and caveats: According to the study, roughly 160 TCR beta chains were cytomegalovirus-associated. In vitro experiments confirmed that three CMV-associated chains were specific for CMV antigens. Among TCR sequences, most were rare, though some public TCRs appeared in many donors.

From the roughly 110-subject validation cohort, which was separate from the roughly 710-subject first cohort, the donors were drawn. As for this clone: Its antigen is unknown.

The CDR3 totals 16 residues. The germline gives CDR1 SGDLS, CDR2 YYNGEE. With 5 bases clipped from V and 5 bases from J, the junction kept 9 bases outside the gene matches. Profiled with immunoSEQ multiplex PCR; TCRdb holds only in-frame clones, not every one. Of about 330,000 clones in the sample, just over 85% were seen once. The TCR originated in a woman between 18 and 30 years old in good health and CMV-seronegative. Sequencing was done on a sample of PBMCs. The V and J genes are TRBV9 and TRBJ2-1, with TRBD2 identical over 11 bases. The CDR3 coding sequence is TGTGCCAGCAGTCCATTGGGGACTAGCGGCCACAATGAGCAGTTCTTC. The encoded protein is CASSPLGTSGHNEQFF.